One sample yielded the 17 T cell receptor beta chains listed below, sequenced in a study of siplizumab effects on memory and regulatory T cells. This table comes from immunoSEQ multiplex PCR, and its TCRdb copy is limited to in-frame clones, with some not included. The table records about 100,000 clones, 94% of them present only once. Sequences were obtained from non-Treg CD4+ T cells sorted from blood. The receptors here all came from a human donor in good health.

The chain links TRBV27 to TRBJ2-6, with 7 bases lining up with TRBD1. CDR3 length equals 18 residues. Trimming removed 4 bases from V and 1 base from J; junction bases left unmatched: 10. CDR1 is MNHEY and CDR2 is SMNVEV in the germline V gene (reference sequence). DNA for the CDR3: TGTGCCAGCAGTTCGCTACGACAGGGAGTTTCTGGGGCCAACGTCCTGACTTTC. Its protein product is CASSSLRQGVSGANVLTF.

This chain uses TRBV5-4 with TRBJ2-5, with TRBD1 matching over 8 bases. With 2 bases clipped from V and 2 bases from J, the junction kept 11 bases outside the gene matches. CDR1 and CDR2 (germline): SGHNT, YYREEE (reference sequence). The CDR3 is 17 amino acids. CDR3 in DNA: TGTGCCAGCAGCTTCCCTGACAGGGGTCGGGGGCAAGAGACCCAGTACTTC. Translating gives CASSFPDRGRGQETQYF.

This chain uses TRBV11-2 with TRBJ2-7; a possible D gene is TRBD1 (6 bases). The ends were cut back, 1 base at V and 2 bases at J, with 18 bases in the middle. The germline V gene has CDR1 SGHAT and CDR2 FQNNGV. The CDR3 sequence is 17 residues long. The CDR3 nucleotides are TGTGCCAGCAGCTTAGCCGGGACATTTCGACACACCTACGAGCAGTACTTC. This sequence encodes CASSLAGTFRHTYEQYF. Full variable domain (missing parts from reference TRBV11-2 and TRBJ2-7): EAGVAQSPRYKIIEKRQSVAFWCNPISGHATLYWYQQILGQGPKLLIQFQNNGVVDDSQLPKDRFSAERLKGVDSTLKIQPAKLEDSAVYLCASSLAGTFRHTYEQYFGPGTRLTVT.

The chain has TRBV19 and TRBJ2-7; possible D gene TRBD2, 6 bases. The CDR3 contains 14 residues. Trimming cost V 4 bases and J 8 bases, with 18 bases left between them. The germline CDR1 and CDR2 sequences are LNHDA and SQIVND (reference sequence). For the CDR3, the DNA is TGTGCCAGTAGTACCCCCGGGACTGACCGCCAGCAGTACTTC. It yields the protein CASSTPGTDRQQYF.

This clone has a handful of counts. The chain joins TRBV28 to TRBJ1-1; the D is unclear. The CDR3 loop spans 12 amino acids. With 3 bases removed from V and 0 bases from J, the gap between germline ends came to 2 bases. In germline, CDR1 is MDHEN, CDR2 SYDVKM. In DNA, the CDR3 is TGTGCCAGCAGTTTGTTGAACACTGAAGCTTTCTTT. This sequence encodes CASSLLNTEAFF.

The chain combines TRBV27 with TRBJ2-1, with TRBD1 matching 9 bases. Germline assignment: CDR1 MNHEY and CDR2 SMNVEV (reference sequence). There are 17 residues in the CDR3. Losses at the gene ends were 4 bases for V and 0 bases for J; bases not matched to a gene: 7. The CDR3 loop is CASSYSGTGTSYNEQFF. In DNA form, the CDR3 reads TGTGCCAGCAGTTACTCCGGGACAGGGACCTCCTACAATGAGCAGTTCTTC.

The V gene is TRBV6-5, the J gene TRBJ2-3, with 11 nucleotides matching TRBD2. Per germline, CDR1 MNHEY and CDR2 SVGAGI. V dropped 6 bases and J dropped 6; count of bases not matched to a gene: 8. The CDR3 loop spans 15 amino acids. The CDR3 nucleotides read TGTGCCAGCAGAGTGAGACTAGCGGGATACGATACGCAGTATTTT. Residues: CASRVRLAGYDTQYF.

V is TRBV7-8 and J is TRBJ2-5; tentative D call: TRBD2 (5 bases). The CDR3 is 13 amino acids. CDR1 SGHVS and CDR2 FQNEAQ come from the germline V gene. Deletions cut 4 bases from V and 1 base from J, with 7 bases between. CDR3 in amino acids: CASSWTRQETQYF. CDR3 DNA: TGTGCCAGCAGCTGGACTCGCCAAGAGACCCAGTACTTC.

DNA of the CDR3: TGCGCCAGCAGCTTGGGGACAGGGGCGCGCTACAATGAGCAGTTCTTC. It specifies CASSLGTGARYNEQFF. V gene TRBV5-1 combines with J gene TRBJ2-1, with TRBD1 matching over 9 bases. From germline, CDR1 is SGHRS and CDR2 YFSETQ. V shed 0 bases and J 3 bases; nucleotides not matched to a gene: 4. This CDR3 has 16 amino acids.

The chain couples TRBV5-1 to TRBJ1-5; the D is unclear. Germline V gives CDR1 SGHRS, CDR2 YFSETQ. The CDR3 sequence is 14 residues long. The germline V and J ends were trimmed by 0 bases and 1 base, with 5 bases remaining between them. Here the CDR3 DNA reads TGCGCCAGCAGCTTGGGGTCCAGCAATCAGCCCCAGCATTTT. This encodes CASSLGSSNQPQHF.

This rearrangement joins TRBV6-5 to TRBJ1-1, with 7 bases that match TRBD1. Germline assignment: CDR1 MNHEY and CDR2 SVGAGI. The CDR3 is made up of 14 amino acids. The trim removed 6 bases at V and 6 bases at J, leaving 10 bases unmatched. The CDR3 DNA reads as TGTGCCAGCAGGCGAACCGGGACAGCGTCTGAAGCTTTCTTT. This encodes CASRRTGTASEAFF.

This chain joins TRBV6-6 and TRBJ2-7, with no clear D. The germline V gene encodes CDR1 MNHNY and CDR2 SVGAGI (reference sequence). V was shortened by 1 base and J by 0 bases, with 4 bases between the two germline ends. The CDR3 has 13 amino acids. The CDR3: CASSYLNSYEQYF. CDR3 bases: TGTGCCAGCAGTTACTTGAACTCCTACGAGCAGTACTTC.

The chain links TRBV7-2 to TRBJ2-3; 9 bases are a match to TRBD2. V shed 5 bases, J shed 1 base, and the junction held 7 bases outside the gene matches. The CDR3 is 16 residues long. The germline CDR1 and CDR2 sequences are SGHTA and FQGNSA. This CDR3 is CASSPARTSGTDTQYF. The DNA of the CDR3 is TGTGCCAGCAGCCCCGCCCGGACTAGCGGCACAGATACGCAGTATTTT.

The CDR3 region has the DNA TGTGCCAGCAGTTCCCCACGGGGAGCTTTCTTT. It specifies CASSSPRGAFF. V usage is TRBV6-5 and J usage is TRBJ1-1; no clear D gene. The germline V gene encodes CDR1 MNHEY and CDR2 SVGAGI. This CDR3 region has 11 residues. Trimming took off 4 bases at V and 10 bases at J, with 10 bases between the two ends.

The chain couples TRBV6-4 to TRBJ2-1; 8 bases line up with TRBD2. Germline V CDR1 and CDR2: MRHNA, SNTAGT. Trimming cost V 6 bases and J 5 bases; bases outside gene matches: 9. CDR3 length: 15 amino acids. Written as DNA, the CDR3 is TGTGCCAGCAGAGTGGGGGTAGCGGGGAACAATGAGCAGTTCTTC. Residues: CASRVGVAGNNEQFF.

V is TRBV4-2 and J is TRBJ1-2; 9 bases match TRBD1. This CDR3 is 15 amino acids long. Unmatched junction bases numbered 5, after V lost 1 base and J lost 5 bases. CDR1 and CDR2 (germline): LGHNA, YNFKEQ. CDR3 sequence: CASSQGGQGLYGYTF. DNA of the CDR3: TGTGCCAGCAGCCAAGGAGGACAGGGGCTATATGGCTACACCTTC.

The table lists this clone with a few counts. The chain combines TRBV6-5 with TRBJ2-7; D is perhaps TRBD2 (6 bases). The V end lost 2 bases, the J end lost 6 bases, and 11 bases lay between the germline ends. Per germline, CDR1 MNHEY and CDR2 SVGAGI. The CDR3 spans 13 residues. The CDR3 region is CASSYVAGSEQYF. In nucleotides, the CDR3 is TGTGCCAGCAGTTACGTGGCGGGGAGCGAGCAGTACTTC.